Listed below are T cell receptor beta chains from one sample, sequenced in a study of identical twins. Using its own MiXCR run on the 5' RACE reads, TCRdb lists one record per CDR3 protein. This table holds fewer than 500,000 distinct CDR3 sequences, over 11% found once. The sample also formed part of further work on yellow fever vaccine responses in identical twins.

Sequencing used CD4+ T cells sorted from blood. These receptor sequences come from a woman aged 18-30 years in good health. Both conserved end residues are part of each CDR3. Fields, in order: V gene, J gene, CDR3 protein.

V: TRBV6-1
J: TRBJ2-1
CDR3: CASSDRDYGRKQFF

V: TRBV12-3/TRBV12-4
J: TRBJ1-5
CDR3: CASSAPGQGNQPQHF

V: TRBV3-1
J: TRBJ1-2
CDR3: CASSQSGGYTF

V: TRBV20-1
J: TRBJ2-5
CDR3: CSARPPPQETQYF

V: TRBV3-1
J: TRBJ2-1
CDR3: CASSQGFWSGRAGEQFF

V: TRBV11-2
J: TRBJ2-5
CDR3: CASPGSKRTSGWETQYF

V: TRBV3-1
J: TRBJ2-3
CDR3: CASSQARTSTDTQYF

V: TRBV27
J: TRBJ2-7
CDR3: CASSPPQTGAYEQYF

V: TRBV7-8
J: TRBJ2-7
CDR3: CASSLAEGLGYEQYF

V: TRBV12-3/TRBV12-4
J: TRBJ2-7
CDR3: CASRTSGTYSYEQYF

V: TRBV11-2
J: TRBJ2-7
CDR3: CASSYRQQYSYEQYF

V: TRBV4-1
J: TRBJ2-2
CDR3: CASSQDWRVDTGELFF

V: TRBV4-3
J: TRBJ2-3
CDR3: CASSRQTQGDTQYF

V: TRBV29-1
J: TRBJ1-2
CDR3: CSVGMDYGYTF

V: TRBV7-2
J: TRBJ2-7
CDR3: CASTLSGPYEQYF

V: TRBV7-8
J: TRBJ2-2
CDR3: CASSPTGYTGELFF

V: TRBV7-2
J: TRBJ2-7
CDR3: CASNVPGQGSYEQYF

V: TRBV7-6
J: TRBJ2-1
CDR3: CASSLSTGGSYNEQFF

V: TRBV12-3/TRBV12-4
J: TRBJ2-5
CDR3: CASRESGEETQYF

V: TRBV5-8
J: TRBJ2-3
CDR3: CASSLGSGTETDTQYF

V: TRBV7-2
J: TRBJ2-7
CDR3: CASSLGPGLAYEQYF

V: TRBV19
J: TRBJ2-1
CDR3: CASSIVGTSGVNEQFF

V: TRBV4-1
J: TRBJ2-5
CDR3: CASSQALLFQETQYF